Listed below are T cell receptor beta chains from one sample, sequenced in a study of T cell responses to AZD1222 COVID-19 vaccine. Assay used: immunoSEQ multiplex PCR; TCRdb lists only in-frame clones, some missing. The data hold 45,000 to 55,000 clones, with around four fifths observed a single time. Sequencing used peripheral blood, obtained on day 0 of AZD1222 vaccination. Receptor source: an adult in good health. Each CDR3 is given with its conserved first and last residue. The D gene is left open where the match is weak. Part of the rows lack a size; the others show once, few, many or a class for expanded clones.

D,J,V,size,CDR3,DNA
-,TRBJ1-2,TRBV6-5,-,CASKGWGNYGYTF,TGTGCCAGCAAGGGGTGGGGTAACTATGGCTACACCTTC
-,TRBJ1-5,TRBV2,-,CASSGYRKANQPQHF,TGTGCCAGCAGTGGCTATCGGAAGGCGAATCAGCCCCAGCATTTT
TRBD2,TRBJ2-1,TRBV27,-,CASSPPIRTSGGAWGEQFF,TGTGCCAGCAGTCCCCCGATCCGGACTAGCGGGGGGGCTTGGGGTGAGCAGTTCTTC
-,TRBJ2-4,TRBV4-3,large,CASSQSWDAKNIQYF,TGCGCCAGCAGCCAATCTTGGGATGCCAAGAACATTCAGTACTTC
-,TRBJ2-1,TRBV6-2/TRBV6-3,-,CASSLRGITYNEQFF,TGTGCCAGCAGCCTACGGGGGATCACCTACAATGAGCAGTTCTTC
-,TRBJ2-1,TRBV9,-,CASSVDQVPRSYNEQFF,TGTGCCAGCAGCGTAGATCAGGTCCCTCGCTCCTACAATGAGCAGTTCTTC
-,TRBJ1-1,TRBV29-1,-,CSVEDQRGNTEAFF,TGCAGCGTTGAAGATCAACGGGGGAACACTGAAGCTTTCTTT
-,TRBJ2-5,TRBV5-1,-,CASSMTGTGARETQYF,TGCGCCAGCAGCATGACAGGAACGGGGGCGAGGGAGACCCAGTACTTC
-,TRBJ2-2,TRBV11-1,-,CASSLKGTQGGELFF,TGTGCCAGCAGCTTAAAAGGGACTCAGGGCGGGGAGCTGTTTTTT
TRBD2,TRBJ2-6,TRBV14,-,CASSRRAGESGANVLTF,TGTGCCAGCAGTCGACGGGCGGGGGAGTCTGGGGCCAACGTCCTGACTTTC
-,TRBJ1-2,TRBV29-1,once,CSVEGHGQEPTLRAF,TGCAGCGTTGAGGGTCACGGGCAGGAACCAACACTCCGGGCCTTC
-,TRBJ2-7,TRBV9,-,CASSIAANSYEQYF,TGTGCCAGCAGCATAGCGGCTAATTCCTACGAGCAGTACTTC
-,TRBJ2-3,TRBV14,-,CASSPTRVIAESTDTQYF,TGTGCCAGCAGCCCCACGCGAGTTATAGCGGAAAGCACAGATACGCAGTATTTT
-,TRBJ2-7,TRBV5-5,-,CASSLMGIYEQYF,TGTGCCAGCAGCCTCATGGGGATCTACGAGCAGTACTTC
-,TRBJ2-1,TRBV11-1,-,CASSQGLWNEQFF,TGTGCCAGCAGTCAGGGTTTGTGGAATGAGCAGTTCTTC
TRBD1,TRBJ1-6,TRBV9,few,CASSTRQGASPLHF,TGTGCCAGCAGCACCCGACAGGGAGCTTCACCCCTCCACTTT
-,TRBJ1-1,TRBV6-5,-,CASSLRPYGKAFF,TGTGCCAGCAGCCTCAGACCGTACGGTAAAGCTTTCTTT
-,TRBJ1-2,TRBV10-1,-,CASSECEGEFGYGYTF,TGCGCCAGCAGTGAGTGTGAGGGGGAATTCGGCTATGGCTACACCTTC
TRBD1,TRBJ2-1,TRBV19,-,CASSISGTDYNEQFF,TGTGCCAGTAGTATATCCGGGACAGACTACAATGAGCAGTTCTTC